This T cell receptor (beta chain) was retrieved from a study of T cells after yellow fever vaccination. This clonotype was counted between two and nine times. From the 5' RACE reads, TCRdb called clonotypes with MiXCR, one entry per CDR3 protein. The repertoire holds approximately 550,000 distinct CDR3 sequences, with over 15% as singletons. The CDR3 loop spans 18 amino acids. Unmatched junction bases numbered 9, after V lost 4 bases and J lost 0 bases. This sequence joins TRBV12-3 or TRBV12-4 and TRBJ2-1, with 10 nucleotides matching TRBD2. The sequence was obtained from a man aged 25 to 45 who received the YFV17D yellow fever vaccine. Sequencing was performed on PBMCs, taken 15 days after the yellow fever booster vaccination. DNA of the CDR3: TGTGCCAGCAGTTCGGGACTAGCGCTTCTTAGCTCCTACAATGAGCAGTTCTTC. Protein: CASSSGLALLSSYNEQFF.